A selection of T cell receptor beta chains follows, all from one sample in a study of technical replicates of blood from several donors. Profiled with immunoSEQ multiplex PCR; TCRdb holds only in-frame clones, not every one. The repertoire holds approximately 88,000 clones, with around 94% as singletons. The source material was T cells isolated from PBMCs. The receptor set was obtained from a human donor in good health. The CDR3 runs from the conserved cysteine through the conserved F or W. D genes are given only for firm matches. Not every row has a clone size; where given, it reads once, few, many or a size class.

D,J,V,size,CDR3,DNA
NA,TRBJ2-2,TRBV18,few,CASSPPRQPRELFF,TGTGCCAGCTCACCTCCTAGACAGCCTAGGGAGCTGTTTTTT
NA,TRBJ2-7,TRBV7-9,NA,CASSPESRHEQYF,TGTGCCAGCTCTCCGGAGTCCCGCCACGAGCAGTACTTC
TRBD2,TRBJ2-7,TRBV13,NA,CASRSNSGRVHEQYF,TGTGCCAGCAGGTCAAATAGCGGGAGGGTCCACGAGCAGTACTTC
NA,TRBJ2-7,TRBV28,NA,CASSTGLRAHHYEQYF,TGTGCCAGCAGTACCGGACTACGTGCCCACCATTACGAGCAGTACTTC
NA,TRBJ1-3,TRBV5-1,NA,CASSLAGGSASGNTIYF,TGCGCCAGCAGCTTGGCGGGCGGGTCAGCCTCTGGAAACACCATATATTTT
TRBD1,TRBJ1-5,TRBV30,NA,CAWGTGEQPQHF,TGTGCCTGGGGGACAGGGGAACAGCCCCAGCATTTT
TRBD1,TRBJ1-2,TRBV6-1,NA,CASRDRSANYGYTF,TGTGCCAGCAGGGACAGGTCTGCTAACTATGGCTACACCTTC
NA,TRBJ1-6,TRBV19,NA,CASRTEWGHTNSPLHF,TGTGCCAGTAGAACAGAATGGGGACATACTAATTCACCCCTCCACTTT
NA,TRBJ2-3,TRBV9,NA,CASSVATGFSTDTQYF,TGTGCCAGCAGCGTAGCTACGGGTTTTTCCACAGATACGCAGTATTTT
NA,TRBJ1-1,TRBV4-2,once,CASSQDLPYRGADTEAFF,TGTGCCAGCAGCCAAGATTTGCCTTACCGGGGGGCGGACACTGAAGCTTTCTTT
NA,TRBJ1-2,TRBV6-5,NA,CASKTQGGGYTF,TGTGCCAGCAAGACACAGGGAGGGGGCTACACCTTC
NA,TRBJ1-1,TRBV30,NA,CAWSSGIRTEAFF,TGTGCCTGGAGTTCCGGGATTAGAACTGAAGCTTTCTTT
TRBD1,TRBJ1-1,TRBV4-2,NA,CASSQDRGRNTEAFF,TGTGCCAGCAGCCAAGATAGGGGGCGGAACACTGAAGCTTTCTTT
TRBD1,TRBJ1-5,TRBV6-5,once,CATKPRGTGNQPQHF,TGTGCCACCAAACCTAGGGGGACAGGGAACCAGCCCCAGCATTTT
TRBD1,TRBJ2-7,TRBV27,NA,CATGVGQVPTYEQYF,TGTGCCACGGGTGTCGGACAGGTCCCAACCTACGAGCAGTACTTC
NA,TRBJ2-7,TRBV28,NA,CASISGSMMYEQYF,TGTGCCAGCATCTCGGGGTCTATGATGTACGAGCAGTACTTC
TRBD1,TRBJ2-3,TRBV2,NA,CASSSDRDTDTQYF,TGTGCCAGCAGTTCGGACAGGGACACAGATACGCAGTATTTT
TRBD1,TRBJ2-3,TRBV27,NA,CASSLLGLGQGLTDTQYF,TGTGCCAGCAGTTTATTGGGGCTGGGACAGGGGCTTACAGATACGCAGTATTTT
TRBD1,TRBJ1-4,TRBV6-1,once,CASSARGPSNEKLFF,TGTGCCAGCAGTGCCAGGGGGCCCTCCAATGAAAAACTGTTTTTT
NA,TRBJ1-1,TRBV6-5,once,CALKRHPKDTEAFF,TGTGCCCTAAAGAGACACCCCAAGGACACTGAAGCTTTCTTT
TRBD1,TRBJ2-7,TRBV25-1,NA,CASSELGTGNEQYF,TGTGCCAGCAGTGAATTGGGGACAGGGAACGAGCAGTACTTC
NA,TRBJ1-1,TRBV5-1,few,CASSLYPGNTEAFF,TGCGCCAGCAGCTTGTATCCAGGGAACACTGAAGCTTTCTTT
NA,TRBJ2-2,TRBV2,once,CASSEGSGSGELFF,TGTGCCAGCAGTGAAGGCTCAGGGTCCGGGGAGCTGTTTTTT
TRBD2,TRBJ2-1,TRBV5-8,NA,CASSLIVVAGVSEQFF,TGTGCCAGCAGCTTGATTGTCGTAGCGGGAGTATCTGAGCAGTTCTTC
NA,TRBJ2-3,TRBV30,NA,CAWSSSTDTQYF,TGTGCCTGGAGTTCTAGCACAGATACGCAGTATTTT
TRBD2,TRBJ2-3,TRBV5-5,NA,CASSLGIAGPFTDTQYF,TGTGCCAGCAGCTTGGGAATAGCGGGCCCCTTCACAGATACGCAGTATTTT
NA,TRBJ1-1,TRBV10-3,few,CAISPRGGREAFF,TGTGCCATCAGTCCCAGGGGCGGTAGGGAAGCTTTCTTT
NA,TRBJ1-1,TRBV5-4,NA,CASSNGWGTPSGAFF,TGTGCCAGCAGCAACGGATGGGGGACACCCTCCGGTGCTTTCTTT
NA,TRBJ1-1,TRBV18,NA,CASSSNGDNEAFF,TGTGCCAGCTCATCTAACGGTGACAATGAAGCTTTCTTT
TRBD2,TRBJ2-3,TRBV6-4,NA,CASSDGLAGKADTQYF,TGTGCCAGCAGTGACGGTCTAGCGGGGAAAGCAGATACGCAGTATTTT
NA,TRBJ1-1,TRBV6-5,NA,CASSLGQNTEAFF,TGTGCCAGCAGCCTCGGACAAAACACTGAAGCTTTCTTT